This is a list of T cell receptor beta chains from one sample in a study of response to subunit inactivated influenza vaccine. TCRdb recomputed calls from the RT-PCR reads with MiXCR, one row per CDR3 protein. The repertoire includes roughly 790,000 distinct CDR3 sequences, approximately 22% of them detected once, and roughly 10% sits in the top ten. The sequencing used PBMCs from blood, collected more than 4 days after vaccination. The receptors come from a man aged 50-59 years who received an inactivated influenza vaccine. Each CDR3 is given with its conserved first and last residue.

j_gene: TRBJ2-1
v_gene: TRBV6-2/TRBV6-3
CDR3aa: CASSYPRGPSFF

j_gene: TRBJ2-7
v_gene: TRBV12-3/TRBV12-4
CDR3aa: CASSTLRQGVVHEQYF

j_gene: TRBJ2-1
v_gene: TRBV5-6
CDR3aa: CASSKTGTQRNEQFF

j_gene: TRBJ2-1
v_gene: TRBV27
CDR3aa: CASSLLGVMEENEQFF

j_gene: TRBJ2-7
v_gene: TRBV15
CDR3aa: CATSRDRRGTYEQYF

j_gene: TRBJ2-1
v_gene: TRBV4-2
CDR3aa: CASSGGGKDEQFF

j_gene: TRBJ1-6
v_gene: TRBV20-1
CDR3aa: CSASWDRDSPLHF

j_gene: TRBJ2-5
v_gene: TRBV12-3/TRBV12-4
CDR3aa: CASRRQPQETQYF

j_gene: TRBJ2-5
v_gene: TRBV11-2
CDR3aa: CASSLFRGEETQYF

j_gene: TRBJ2-2
v_gene: TRBV29-1
CDR3aa: CSVEEGPAGGELFF

j_gene: TRBJ1-1
v_gene: TRBV6-5
CDR3aa: CASSYPGVMNTEAFF

j_gene: TRBJ1-5
v_gene: TRBV6-1
CDR3aa: CASSGRFDKPQHF

j_gene: TRBJ2-1
v_gene: TRBV11-2
CDR3aa: CASSLGLGIYNEQFF

j_gene: TRBJ2-2
v_gene: TRBV11-2
CDR3aa: CASSSYRGRTGELFF

j_gene: TRBJ2-5
v_gene: TRBV29-1
CDR3aa: CSPRGIFIGETQYF

j_gene: TRBJ1-1
v_gene: TRBV5-1
CDR3aa: CASSLARRSAEAFF

j_gene: TRBJ2-3
v_gene: TRBV9
CDR3aa: CASSRGTHGRDTQYF

j_gene: TRBJ2-7
v_gene: TRBV20-1
CDR3aa: CSARRSRINPYEQYF

j_gene: TRBJ2-5
v_gene: TRBV4-3
CDR3aa: CASSRGLAGGPGTQYF

j_gene: TRBJ2-1
v_gene: TRBV12-3/TRBV12-4
CDR3aa: CASLGLAGARGPFF

j_gene: TRBJ2-3
v_gene: TRBV9
CDR3aa: CASSVAVKLGDTQYF

j_gene: TRBJ2-4
v_gene: TRBV7-9
CDR3aa: CASSLGWERGTLDIQYF

j_gene: TRBJ1-2
v_gene: TRBV27
CDR3aa: CASSLNSAGGGYTF

j_gene: TRBJ2-7
v_gene: TRBV5-1
CDR3aa: CASSLVGGGGYEQYF

j_gene: TRBJ1-6
v_gene: TRBV9
CDR3aa: CASSRRTGYNSPLHF

j_gene: TRBJ2-2
v_gene: TRBV20-1
CDR3aa: CSAAYGQNTGELFF

j_gene: TRBJ2-7
v_gene: TRBV27
CDR3aa: CASRQGFEQYF

j_gene: TRBJ2-7
v_gene: TRBV11-2
CDR3aa: CASSRAGAPYEQYF

j_gene: TRBJ2-3
v_gene: TRBV28
CDR3aa: CASTTGWTNGDTQYF

j_gene: TRBJ1-4
v_gene: TRBV11-2
CDR3aa: CASSRVGWTGTPAVFF

j_gene: TRBJ2-3
v_gene: TRBV20-1
CDR3aa: CSGVQGGTDTQYF

j_gene: TRBJ2-3
v_gene: TRBV7-9
CDR3aa: CASSYGTSGTTDTQYF

j_gene: TRBJ1-6
v_gene: TRBV7-2
CDR3aa: CASSIQGTGDSPLHF

j_gene: TRBJ2-5
v_gene: TRBV12-3/TRBV12-4
CDR3aa: CASCRGHQETQYF

j_gene: TRBJ2-5
v_gene: TRBV20-1
CDR3aa: CSASISGGETQYF

j_gene: TRBJ2-1
v_gene: TRBV6-2/TRBV6-3
CDR3aa: CASSYVGGVNEQFF

j_gene: TRBJ2-1
v_gene: TRBV4-3
CDR3aa: CASSQEVPNEQFF

j_gene: TRBJ1-2
v_gene: TRBV7-2
CDR3aa: CASSPDAGDYGYTF

j_gene: TRBJ2-7
v_gene: TRBV28
CDR3aa: CASRDPSVQYF

j_gene: TRBJ1-1
v_gene: TRBV28
CDR3aa: CASSRWTGSFGDTEAFF

j_gene: TRBJ2-7
v_gene: TRBV20-1
CDR3aa: CSAREYIAGGYEQYF

j_gene: TRBJ2-7
v_gene: TRBV15
CDR3aa: CATSRQQGVEQYF

j_gene: TRBJ2-3
v_gene: TRBV5-5
CDR3aa: CASSLAGGSGESTQYF

j_gene: TRBJ1-4
v_gene: TRBV29-1
CDR3aa: CSANRGPNEKLFF

j_gene: TRBJ2-3
v_gene: TRBV5-1
CDR3aa: CASREQGSDTQYF

j_gene: TRBJ1-2
v_gene: TRBV10-3
CDR3aa: CAIKGGGNYGYTF

j_gene: TRBJ1-1
v_gene: TRBV5-1
CDR3aa: CASGQGENTEAFF

j_gene: TRBJ2-1
v_gene: TRBV5-1
CDR3aa: CASRRQAGTYNEQFF